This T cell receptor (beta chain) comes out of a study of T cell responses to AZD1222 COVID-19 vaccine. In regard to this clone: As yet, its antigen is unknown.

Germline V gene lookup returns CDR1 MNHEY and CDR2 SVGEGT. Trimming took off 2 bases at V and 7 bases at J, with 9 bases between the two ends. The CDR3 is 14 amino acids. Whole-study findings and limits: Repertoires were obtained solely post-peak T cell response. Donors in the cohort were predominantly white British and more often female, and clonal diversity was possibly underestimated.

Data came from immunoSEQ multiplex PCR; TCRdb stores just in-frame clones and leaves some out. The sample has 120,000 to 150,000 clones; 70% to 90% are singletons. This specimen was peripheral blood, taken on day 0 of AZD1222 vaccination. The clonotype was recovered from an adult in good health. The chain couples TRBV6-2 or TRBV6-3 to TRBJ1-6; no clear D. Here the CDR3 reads CASSYKGENSPLHF. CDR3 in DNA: TGTGCCAGCAGTTACAAGGGAGAAAATTCACCCCTCCACTTT.